The rows below give T cell receptor beta chains drawn from one sample of a study of CXCR3-negative and CXCR3-positive naive CD8 T cells. Each CDR3 protein gets one entry in TCRdb, which reprocessed the 5' RACE reads and gives no DNA. In all, the sample yields 45,000 to 60,000 distinct CDR3 sequences. Sequencing was performed on memory CD8+ T cells from blood. The receptors stem from a human donor in good health. Some clones in this sample may be carry-over from other donors' samples. The CDR3 runs from the conserved cysteine through the conserved F or W. Part of the rows lack a size; the others show once, few, many or a class for expanded clones.

TRBJ1-6	17	-	TRBV4-3	CASSQGGGPLSGSPLHF
TRBJ2-2	15	-	TRBV6-4	CASSDSQGPGGELFF
TRBJ2-6	16	-	TRBV4-3	CASSQQRGSGANVLTF
TRBJ2-7	15	-	TRBV29-1	CSVALGLVNSYEQYF
TRBJ2-7	15	-	TRBV27	CASSLSGTAPYEQYF
TRBJ2-1	14	-	TRBV6-4	CASSERGNYNEQFF
TRBJ2-3	13	-	TRBV7-3	CASSLTGTDTQYF
TRBJ1-2	16	-	TRBV7-9	CASSLVSEQLNYGYTF
TRBJ2-7	15	-	TRBV7-9	CASSARRGLEYEQYF
TRBJ2-7	15	-	TRBV12-3/TRBV12-4	CASSSREGETYEQYF
TRBJ2-7	13	-	TRBV6-1	CASRGSGAYEQYF
TRBJ2-7	14	-	TRBV14	CASSQDLTIYEQYF
TRBJ2-7	15	-	TRBV5-4	CASSLGLAGAIEQYF
TRBJ2-7	15	-	TRBV25-1	CASSGGRGDSYEQYF
TRBJ2-7	14	-	TRBV20-1	CSATGTSGFHEQYF
TRBJ2-7	15	-	TRBV7-6	CASSSVVSEADEQYF
TRBJ2-7	13	-	TRBV12-3/TRBV12-4	CASTPLWGKEQYF
TRBJ2-4	12	-	TRBV7-9	CASSLKDLVQYF
TRBJ1-2	15	large	TRBV29-1	CSVEDRQGAAYGYTF
TRBJ1-1	14	-	TRBV11-3	CASSPRTGDTEAFF
TRBJ1-1	14	-	TRBV6-5	CASSYSSGFTEAFF
TRBJ1-2	16	-	TRBV28	CASSPVDGTENYGYTF
TRBJ2-1	14	-	TRBV5-4	CASSLDRGGNEQFF
TRBJ2-3	12	-	TRBV29-1	CSVMRGEFTQYF
TRBJ1-1	13	-	TRBV12-3/TRBV12-4	CASSFDGSTEAFF
TRBJ1-1	14	-	TRBV7-3	CASSSTGWNTEAFF
TRBJ2-5	13	-	TRBV27	CASSLNGQETQYF
TRBJ2-1	15	-	TRBV6-5	CASSTTSGGYNEQFF
TRBJ1-1	15	-	TRBV13	CASSFDRGLNTEAFF